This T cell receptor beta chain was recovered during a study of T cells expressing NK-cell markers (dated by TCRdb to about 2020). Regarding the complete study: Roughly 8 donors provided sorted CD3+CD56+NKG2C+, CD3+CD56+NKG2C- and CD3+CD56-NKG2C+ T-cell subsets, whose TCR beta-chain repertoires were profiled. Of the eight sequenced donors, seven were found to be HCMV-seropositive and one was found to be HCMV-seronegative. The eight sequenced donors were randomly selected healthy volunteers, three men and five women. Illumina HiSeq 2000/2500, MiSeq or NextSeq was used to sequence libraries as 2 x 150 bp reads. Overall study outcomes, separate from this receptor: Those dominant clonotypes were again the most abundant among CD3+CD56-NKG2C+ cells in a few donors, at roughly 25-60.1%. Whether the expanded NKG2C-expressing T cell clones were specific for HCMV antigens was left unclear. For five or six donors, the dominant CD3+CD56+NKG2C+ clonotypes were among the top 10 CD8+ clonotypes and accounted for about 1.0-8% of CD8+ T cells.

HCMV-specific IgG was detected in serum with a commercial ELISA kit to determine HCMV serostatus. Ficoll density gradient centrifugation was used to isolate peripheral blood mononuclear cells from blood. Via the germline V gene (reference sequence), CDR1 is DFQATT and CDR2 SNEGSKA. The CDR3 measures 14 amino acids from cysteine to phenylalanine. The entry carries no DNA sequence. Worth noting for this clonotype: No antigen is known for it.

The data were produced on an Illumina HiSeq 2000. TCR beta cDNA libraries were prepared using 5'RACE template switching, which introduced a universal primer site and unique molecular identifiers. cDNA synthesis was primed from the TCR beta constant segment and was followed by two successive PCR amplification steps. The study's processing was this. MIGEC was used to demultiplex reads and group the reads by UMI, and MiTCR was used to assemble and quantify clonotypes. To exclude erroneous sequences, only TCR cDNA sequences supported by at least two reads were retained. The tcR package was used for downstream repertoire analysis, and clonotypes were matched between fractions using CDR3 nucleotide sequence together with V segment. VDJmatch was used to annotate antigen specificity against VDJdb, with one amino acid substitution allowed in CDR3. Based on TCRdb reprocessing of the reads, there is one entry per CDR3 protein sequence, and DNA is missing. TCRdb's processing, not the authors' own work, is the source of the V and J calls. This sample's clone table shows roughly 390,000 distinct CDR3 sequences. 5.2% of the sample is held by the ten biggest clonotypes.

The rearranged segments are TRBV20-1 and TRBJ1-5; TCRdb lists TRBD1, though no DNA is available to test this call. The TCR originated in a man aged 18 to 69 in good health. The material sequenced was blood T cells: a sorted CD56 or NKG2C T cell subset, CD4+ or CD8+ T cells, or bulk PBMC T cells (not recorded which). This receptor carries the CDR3 CSVTSGQGYQPQHF.